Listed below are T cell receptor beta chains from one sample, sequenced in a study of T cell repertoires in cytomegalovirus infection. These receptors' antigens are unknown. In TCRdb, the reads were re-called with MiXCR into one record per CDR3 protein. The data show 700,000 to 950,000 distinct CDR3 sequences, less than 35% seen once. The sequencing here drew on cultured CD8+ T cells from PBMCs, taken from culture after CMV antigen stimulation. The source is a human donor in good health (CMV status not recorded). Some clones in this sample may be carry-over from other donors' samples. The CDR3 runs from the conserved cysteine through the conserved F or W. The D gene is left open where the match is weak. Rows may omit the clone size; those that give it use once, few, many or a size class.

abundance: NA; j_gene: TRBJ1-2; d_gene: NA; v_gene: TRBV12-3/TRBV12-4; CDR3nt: TGTGCCAGCAGTCAGGGTTGGGGAGGCTATGGCTACACCTTC; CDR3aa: CASSQGWGGYGYTF
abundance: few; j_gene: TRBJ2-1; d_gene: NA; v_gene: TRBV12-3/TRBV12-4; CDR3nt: TGTGCCAGCAGTTCCGTCGGTCCGAATGAGCAGTTCTTC; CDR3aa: CASSSVGPNEQFF
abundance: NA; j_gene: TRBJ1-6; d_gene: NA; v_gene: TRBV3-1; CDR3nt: TGTGCCAGCAGCCGATTGACTGCGGAGACCTATAATTCACCCCTCCATTTT; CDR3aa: CASSRLTAETYNSPLHF
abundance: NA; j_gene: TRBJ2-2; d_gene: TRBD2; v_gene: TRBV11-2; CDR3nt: TGTGCCAGCAGCTCCTGGGGGGAAGCGGGGGGGAACACCGGGGAGCTGTTTTTT; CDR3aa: CASSSWGEAGGNTGELFF
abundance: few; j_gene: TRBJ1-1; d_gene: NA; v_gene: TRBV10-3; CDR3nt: TGTGCCATCAGTGGGGCCGGGACCCGGAGGAAGGGAACTGAAGCTTTCTTT; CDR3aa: CAISGAGTRRKGTEAFF
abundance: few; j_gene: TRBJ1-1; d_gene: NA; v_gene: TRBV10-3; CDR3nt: TGTGCCATCAGGGAGGGGAACACTGAAGCTTTCTTT; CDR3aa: CAIREGNTEAFF
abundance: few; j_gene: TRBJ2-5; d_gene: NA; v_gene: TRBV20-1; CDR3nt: TGCAGTGCTAGTGTCAACCAAGAGACCCAGTACTTC; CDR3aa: CSASVNQETQYF
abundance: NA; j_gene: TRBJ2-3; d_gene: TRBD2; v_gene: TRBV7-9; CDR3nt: TGTGCCAGCAGTCCCCCTAGCGGGGGAGACACAGATACGCAGTATTTT; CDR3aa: CASSPPSGGDTDTQYF
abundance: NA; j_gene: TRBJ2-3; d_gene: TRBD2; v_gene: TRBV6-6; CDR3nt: TGTGCCAGCAGTGACAGCACTAGCGGGGGGTATACGCAGTATTTT; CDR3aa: CASSDSTSGGYTQYF
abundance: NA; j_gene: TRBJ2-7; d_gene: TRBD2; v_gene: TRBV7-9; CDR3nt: TGTGCCAGCAGTTCCGGGGGGACTCTTTCCTACGAGCAGTACTTC; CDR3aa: CASSSGGTLSYEQYF
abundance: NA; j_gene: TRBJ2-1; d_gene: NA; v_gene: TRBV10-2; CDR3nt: TGCGCCAGCACGATTAGCCGAAGCGGTGAGCAGTTCTTC; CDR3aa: CASTISRSGEQFF
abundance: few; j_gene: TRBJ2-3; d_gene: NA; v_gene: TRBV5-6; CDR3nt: TGTGCCAGCAGCTTGGTAGTTGCCACAGATACGCAGTATTTT; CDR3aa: CASSLVVATDTQYF
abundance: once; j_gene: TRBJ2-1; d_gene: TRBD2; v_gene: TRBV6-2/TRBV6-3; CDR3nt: TGTGCCAGCAGTTTCGGGGGGAGGTTTTCTGAGCAGTTCTTC; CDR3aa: CASSFGGRFSEQFF
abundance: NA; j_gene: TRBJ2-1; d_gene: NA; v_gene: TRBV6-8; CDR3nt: TGTGCCACCTACGGGGTCCGCGGCGACAATGAGCAGTTCTTC; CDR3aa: CATYGVRGDNEQFF
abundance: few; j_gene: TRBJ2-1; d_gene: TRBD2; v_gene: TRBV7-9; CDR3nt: TGTGCCAGCGAAGGGACTAGCGGGCCCAATGAGCAGTTCTTC; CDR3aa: CASEGTSGPNEQFF
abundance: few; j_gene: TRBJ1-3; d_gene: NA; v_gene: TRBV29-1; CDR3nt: TGCAGCGTTGATGTGGATGGGACCATATATTTT; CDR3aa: CSVDVDGTIYF
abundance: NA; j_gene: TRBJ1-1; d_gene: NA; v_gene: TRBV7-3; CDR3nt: TGTGCCAGCAGCTTGATGGCGCAGCCTATGGACACTGAAGCTTTCTTT; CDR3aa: CASSLMAQPMDTEAFF
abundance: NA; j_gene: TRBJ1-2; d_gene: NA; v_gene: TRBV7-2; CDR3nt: TGTGCCCCTACAGACCAGGACAGTTCTAACTATGGCTACACCTTC; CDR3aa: CAPTDQDSSNYGYTF
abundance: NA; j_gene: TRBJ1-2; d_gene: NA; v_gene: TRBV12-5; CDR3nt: TGTGCTAGTGGTCCCGACGGAACCTATGGCTACACCTTC; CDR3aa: CASGPDGTYGYTF
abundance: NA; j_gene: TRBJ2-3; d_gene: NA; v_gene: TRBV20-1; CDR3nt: TGCAGTGCGTCAGACGGGGAGGCAGATACGCAGTATTTT; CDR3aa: CSASDGEADTQYF
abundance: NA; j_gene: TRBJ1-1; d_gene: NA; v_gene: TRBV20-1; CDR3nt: TGCAGTGCTAGCCAGGAGAACACTGAAGCTTTCTTT; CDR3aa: CSASQENTEAFF
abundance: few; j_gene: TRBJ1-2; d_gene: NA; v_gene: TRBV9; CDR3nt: TGTGCCAGCAGCGTAGATACAGGGCACTATGGCTACACCTTC; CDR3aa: CASSVDTGHYGYTF
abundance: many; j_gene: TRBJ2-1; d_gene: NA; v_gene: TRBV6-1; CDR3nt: TGTGCCAGCAGTGAGGCGGACCTTTGGAATGAGCAGTTCTTC; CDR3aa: CASSEADLWNEQFF
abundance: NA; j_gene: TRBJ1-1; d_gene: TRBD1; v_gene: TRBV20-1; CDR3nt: TGCAGTGCTCCCAGGGGGTTAAACACTGAAGCTTTCTTT; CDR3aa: CSAPRGLNTEAFF
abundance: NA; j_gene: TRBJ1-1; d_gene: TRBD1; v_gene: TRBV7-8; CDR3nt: TGTGTCAGCAGCTCTTTGACAGGGGACGCGCGGACTGAAGCTTTCTTT; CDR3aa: CVSSSLTGDARTEAFF
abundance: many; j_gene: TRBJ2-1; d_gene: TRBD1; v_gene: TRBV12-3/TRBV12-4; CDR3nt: TGTGCCAGCAGTCCGCGGACAGGGGGCGCTGGGAATGAGCAGTTCTTC; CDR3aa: CASSPRTGGAGNEQFF
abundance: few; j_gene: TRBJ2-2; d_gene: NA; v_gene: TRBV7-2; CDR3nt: TGTGCCAGCAACCGGGACGATATCGGGGAGCTGTTTTTT; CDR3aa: CASNRDDIGELFF
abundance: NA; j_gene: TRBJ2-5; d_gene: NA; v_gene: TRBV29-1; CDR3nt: TGCAGCGCTGGGGGAGAGACCCAGTACTTC; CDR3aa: CSAGGETQYF
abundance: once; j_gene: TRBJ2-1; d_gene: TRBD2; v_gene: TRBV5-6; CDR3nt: TGTGCCAGCAGCTTGGAGCTAGCGGGGGCTCTGACCTACAATGAGCAGTTCTTC; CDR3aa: CASSLELAGALTYNEQFF
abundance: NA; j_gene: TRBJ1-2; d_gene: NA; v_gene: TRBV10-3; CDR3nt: TGTGCCATCAAGGAGGTTAACTATGGCTACACCTTC; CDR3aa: CAIKEVNYGYTF
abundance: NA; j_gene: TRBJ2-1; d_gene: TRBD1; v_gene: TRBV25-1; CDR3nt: TGTGCCAGCAGTGAAGCGACAGGGGGCAGGAATGAGCAGTTCTTC; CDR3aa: CASSEATGGRNEQFF
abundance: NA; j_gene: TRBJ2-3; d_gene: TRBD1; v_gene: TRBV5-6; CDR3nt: TGTGCCAGCAGCCCCACCTCGACAGGGGGCACAGATACGCAGTATTTT; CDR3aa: CASSPTSTGGTDTQYF
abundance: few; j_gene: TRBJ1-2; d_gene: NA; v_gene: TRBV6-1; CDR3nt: TGTGCCAGCAGTGAAGCGGGGGTCCTGGATGGCTACACCTTC; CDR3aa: CASSEAGVLDGYTF
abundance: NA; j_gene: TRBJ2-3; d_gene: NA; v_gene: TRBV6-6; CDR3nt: TGTGCCATTCGACTAGATACAGATACGCAGTATTTT; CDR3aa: CAIRLDTDTQYF
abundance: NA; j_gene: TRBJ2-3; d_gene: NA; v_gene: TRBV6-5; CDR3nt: TGTGCCAGTCGACCACGGGTGGGCAGGGTGGCAGATACGCAGTATTTT; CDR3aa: CASRPRVGRVADTQYF
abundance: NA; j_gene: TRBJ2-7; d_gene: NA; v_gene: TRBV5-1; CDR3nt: TGCGCCAGCAGCTGGGAGTCTCCTGAAGGGGAGCAGTACTTC; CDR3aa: CASSWESPEGEQYF
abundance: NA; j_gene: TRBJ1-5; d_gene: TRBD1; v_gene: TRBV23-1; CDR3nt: TGCGCCAGCAGTCATCCCATTGGGACAGGGGGCTTTCAGCCCCAGCATTTT; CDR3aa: CASSHPIGTGGFQPQHF